The clone carrying this T cell receptor (beta chain) was picked up a small number of times. The antigen remains unidentified. Healthy Caucasian individuals from Russia aged 6 to 90 served as donors. Combining a sample-barcoded 5' primer with a J-beta primer mix, a second PCR ran for roughly 6 to 11 cycles. Every individual sample yielded 2.5 million or more paired-end reads (each containing CDR3). MiXCR was run by TCRdb on the 5' RACE reads, yielding one entry per CDR3 protein. The table has around 870,000 distinct CDR3 sequences, 29% seen once. This entry belongs to a study of blood T cells in healthy people across ages. Study-wide results and limits: Higher naive T cell percentage went strongly together with higher TCR beta diversity. Both naive CD4+ cell counts and diversity were greater in long-lived donors than in aged donors.

The sequence was obtained from an elderly woman in good health. The sample was blood.

The DNA for the CDR3 is TGTGCCAGCAGGCTAGGGACAGGGGAATATGGCTACACCTTC. This encodes CASRLGTGEYGYTF. This chain joins TRBV12-3 or TRBV12-4 and TRBJ1-2; 10 nucleotides match TRBD1. This CDR3 has 14 amino acids. The trim removed 6 bases at V and 5 bases at J, leaving 6 bases unmatched.